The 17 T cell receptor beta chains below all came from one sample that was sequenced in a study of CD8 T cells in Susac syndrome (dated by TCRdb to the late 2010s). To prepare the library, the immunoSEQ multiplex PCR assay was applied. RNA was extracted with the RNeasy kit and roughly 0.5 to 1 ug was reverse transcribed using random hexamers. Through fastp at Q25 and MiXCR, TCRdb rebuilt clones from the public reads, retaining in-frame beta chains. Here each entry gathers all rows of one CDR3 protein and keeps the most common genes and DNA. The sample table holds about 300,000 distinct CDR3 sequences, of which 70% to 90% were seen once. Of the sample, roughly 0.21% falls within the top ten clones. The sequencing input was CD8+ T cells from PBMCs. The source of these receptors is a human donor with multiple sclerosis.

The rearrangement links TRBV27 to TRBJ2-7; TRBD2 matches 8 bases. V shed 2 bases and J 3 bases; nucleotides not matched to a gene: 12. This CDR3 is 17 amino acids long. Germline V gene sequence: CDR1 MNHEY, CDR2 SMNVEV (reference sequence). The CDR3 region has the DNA TGTGCCAGCAGTTTAGGCTCCGGGGGCGGGAGGTTCTACGAGCAGTACTTC. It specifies CASSLGSGGGRFYEQYF.

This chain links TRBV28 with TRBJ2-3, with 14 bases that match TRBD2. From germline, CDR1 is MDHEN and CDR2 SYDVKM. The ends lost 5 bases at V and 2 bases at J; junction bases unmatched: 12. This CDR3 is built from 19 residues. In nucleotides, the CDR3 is TGTGCCAGCAGTCCGCCCGGGACTAGCGGGAGTGGGGCCACAGATACGCAGTATTTT. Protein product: CASSPPGTSGSGATDTQYF.

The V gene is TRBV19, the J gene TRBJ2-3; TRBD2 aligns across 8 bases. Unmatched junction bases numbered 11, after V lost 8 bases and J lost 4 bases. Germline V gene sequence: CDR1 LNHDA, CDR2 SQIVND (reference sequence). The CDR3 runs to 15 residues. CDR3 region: CASGRRAGVPDTQYF. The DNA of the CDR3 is TGTGCCAGTGGAAGACGAGCGGGAGTCCCAGATACGCAGTATTTT.

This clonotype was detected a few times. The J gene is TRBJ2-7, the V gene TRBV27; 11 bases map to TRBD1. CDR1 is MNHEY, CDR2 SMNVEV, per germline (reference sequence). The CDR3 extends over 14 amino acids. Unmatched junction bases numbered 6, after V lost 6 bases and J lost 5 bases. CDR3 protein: CASSQGQGDHEQYF. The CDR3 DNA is TGTGCCAGCAGCCAGGGACAGGGGGACCACGAGCAGTACTTC.

The CDR3 DNA sequence: TGTGCCACCAGGGGAGGACGGAACACCGGGGAGCTGTTTTTT. This codes for CATRGGRNTGELFF. The V gene is TRBV24-1, the J gene TRBJ2-2; D may be TRBD2 (6 bases). The CDR3 has 14 amino acids. Germline V gives CDR1 KGHDR, CDR2 SFDVKD. V was pared by 7 bases and J by 1 base, with 9 bases between.

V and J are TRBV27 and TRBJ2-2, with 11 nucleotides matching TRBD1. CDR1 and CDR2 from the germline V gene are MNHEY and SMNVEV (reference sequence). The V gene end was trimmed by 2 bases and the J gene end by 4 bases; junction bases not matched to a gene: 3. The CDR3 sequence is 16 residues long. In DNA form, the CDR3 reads TGTGCCAGCAGTTTAATCGGGACAGGGGGCACCGGGGAGCTGTTTTTT. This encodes CASSLIGTGGTGELFF.

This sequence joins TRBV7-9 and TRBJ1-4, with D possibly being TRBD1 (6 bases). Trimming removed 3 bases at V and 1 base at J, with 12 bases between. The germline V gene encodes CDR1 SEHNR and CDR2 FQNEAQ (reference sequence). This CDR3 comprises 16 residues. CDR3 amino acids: CASSFPQGQTNEKLFF. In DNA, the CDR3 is TGTGCCAGCAGCTTCCCACAGGGACAAACTAATGAAAAACTGTTTTTT.

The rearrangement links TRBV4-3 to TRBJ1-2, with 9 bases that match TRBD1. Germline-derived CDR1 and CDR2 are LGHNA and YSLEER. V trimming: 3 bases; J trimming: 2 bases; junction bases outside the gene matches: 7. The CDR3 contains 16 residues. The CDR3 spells CASSHAPDRGNYGYTF. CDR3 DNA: TGCGCCAGCAGCCACGCCCCGGACAGGGGCAACTATGGCTACACCTTC.

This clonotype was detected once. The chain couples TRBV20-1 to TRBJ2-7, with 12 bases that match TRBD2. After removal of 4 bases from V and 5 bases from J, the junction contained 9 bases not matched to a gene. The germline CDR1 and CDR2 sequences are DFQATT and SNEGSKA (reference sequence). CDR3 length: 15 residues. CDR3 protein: CSAKVLAGGPDEQYF. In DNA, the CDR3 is TGCAGTGCTAAGGTCCTAGCGGGAGGGCCCGACGAGCAGTACTTC.

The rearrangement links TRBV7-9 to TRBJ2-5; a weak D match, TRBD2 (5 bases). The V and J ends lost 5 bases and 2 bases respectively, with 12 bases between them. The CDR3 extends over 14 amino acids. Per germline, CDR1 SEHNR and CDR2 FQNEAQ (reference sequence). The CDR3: CASSGRTEQETQYF. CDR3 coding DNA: TGTGCCAGCAGCGGCAGGACTGAACAAGAGACCCAGTACTTC.

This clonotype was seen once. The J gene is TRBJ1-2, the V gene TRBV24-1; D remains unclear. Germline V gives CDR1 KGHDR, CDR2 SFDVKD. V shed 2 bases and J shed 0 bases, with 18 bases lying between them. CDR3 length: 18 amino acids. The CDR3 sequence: CATSDSRDADPPNYGYTF. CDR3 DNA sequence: TGTGCCACCAGTGATTCCCGAGACGCCGACCCTCCTAACTATGGCTACACCTTC.

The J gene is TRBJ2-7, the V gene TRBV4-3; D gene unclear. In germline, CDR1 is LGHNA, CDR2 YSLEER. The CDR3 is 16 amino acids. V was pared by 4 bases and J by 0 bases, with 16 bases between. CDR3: CASSRDPGGSSYEQYF. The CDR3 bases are TGCGCCAGCAGCCGAGACCCGGGCGGCAGCTCCTACGAGCAGTACTTC.

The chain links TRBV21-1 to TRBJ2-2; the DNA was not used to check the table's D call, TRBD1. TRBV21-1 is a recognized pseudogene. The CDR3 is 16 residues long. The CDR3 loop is CASSRRTGTPVGELFF. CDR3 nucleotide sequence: TGTGCCAGCAGCAGACGGACAGGAACCCCCGTCGGGGAGCTGTTTTTT.

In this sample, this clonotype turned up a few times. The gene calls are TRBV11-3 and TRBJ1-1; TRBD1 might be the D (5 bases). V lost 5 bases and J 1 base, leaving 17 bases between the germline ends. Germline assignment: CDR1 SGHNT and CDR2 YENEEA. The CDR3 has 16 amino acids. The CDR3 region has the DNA TGTGCCAGCAGCCTAGGAGGTGGACATGCGAACACTGAAGCTTTCTTT. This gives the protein CASSLGGGHANTEAFF.

CDR3 bases: TGTGCCACCAGTGATGAGGACAGGAGGGACTTCCCCGGGGAGCTGTTTTTT. It yields the protein CATSDEDRRDFPGELFF. This chain uses TRBV24-1 with TRBJ2-2; the D gene is possibly TRBD1 (7 bases). The V gene's germline CDR1 is KGHDR and CDR2 SFDVKD. The V end was cut by 3 bases, the J end by 6 bases, with 19 bases between. The CDR3 has 17 amino acids.

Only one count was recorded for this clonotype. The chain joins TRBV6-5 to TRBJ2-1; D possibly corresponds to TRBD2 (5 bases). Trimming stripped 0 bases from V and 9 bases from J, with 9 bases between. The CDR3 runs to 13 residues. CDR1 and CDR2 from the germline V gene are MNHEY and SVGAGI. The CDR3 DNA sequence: TGTGCCAGCAGTTACTCGCCGCGGGCTGAGCAGTTCTTC. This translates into CASSYSPRAEQFF.

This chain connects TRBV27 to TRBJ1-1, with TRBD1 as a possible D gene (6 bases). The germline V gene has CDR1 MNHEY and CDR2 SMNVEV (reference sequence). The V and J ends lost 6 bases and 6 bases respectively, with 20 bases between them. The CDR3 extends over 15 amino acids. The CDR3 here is CASSELDRNWAEAFF. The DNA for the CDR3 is TGTGCCAGCAGCGAATTAGACAGGAATTGGGCTGAAGCTTTCTTT.